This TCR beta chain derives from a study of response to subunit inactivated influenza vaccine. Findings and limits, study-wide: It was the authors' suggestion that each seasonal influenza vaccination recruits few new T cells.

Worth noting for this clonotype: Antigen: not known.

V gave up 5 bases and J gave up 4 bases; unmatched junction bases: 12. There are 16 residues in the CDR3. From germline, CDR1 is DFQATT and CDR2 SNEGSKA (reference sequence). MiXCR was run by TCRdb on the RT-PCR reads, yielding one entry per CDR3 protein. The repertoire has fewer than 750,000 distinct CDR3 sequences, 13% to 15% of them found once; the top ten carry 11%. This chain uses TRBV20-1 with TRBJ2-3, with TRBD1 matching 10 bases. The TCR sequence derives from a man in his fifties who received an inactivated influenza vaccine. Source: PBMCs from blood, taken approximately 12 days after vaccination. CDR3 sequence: CSAHAGQGVSSDTQYF. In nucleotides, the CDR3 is TGCAGTGCTCACGCCGGACAGGGGGTTTCATCAGATACGCAGTATTTT.